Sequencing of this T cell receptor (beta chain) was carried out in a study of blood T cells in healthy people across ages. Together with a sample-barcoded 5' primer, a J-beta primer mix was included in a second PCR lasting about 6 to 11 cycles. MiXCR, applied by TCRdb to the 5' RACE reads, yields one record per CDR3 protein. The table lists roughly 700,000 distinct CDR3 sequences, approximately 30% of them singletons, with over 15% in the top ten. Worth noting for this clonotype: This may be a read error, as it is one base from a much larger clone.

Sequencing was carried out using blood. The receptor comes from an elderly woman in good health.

CDR3 sequence (DNA): TGTGCCAGCAGCGAGGGACTAGCGGGAACCCAAGAGACCCAGTTCTTC. Translating gives CASSEGLAGTQETQFF. V and J are TRBV9 and TRBJ2-1; 13 bases align to TRBD2. The CDR3 consists of 16 residues. The V gene's germline CDR1 is SGDLS and CDR2 YYNGEE. V shed 3 bases and J 13 bases; nucleotides not matched to a gene: 13.